The 21 T cell receptor beta chains in this list originate from one sample, sequenced in a study of blood T cells in healthy people across ages. Sample-barcoded 5' priming and a J-beta primer mix drove a second PCR of about 7 to 12 cycles. TCRdb itself ran the 5' RACE reads through MiXCR, one entry per CDR3 protein. The sample has 650,000 to 1,000,000 distinct CDR3 sequences, about 42% seen once. The sequencing sample was made of blood. The receptors derive from a man at least 80 years old in good health.

This chain joins TRBV29-1 and TRBJ1-5, with D tentatively TRBD1 (6 bases). The CDR3 totals 15 residues. Germline assignment: CDR1 SQVTM and CDR2 ANQGSEA. Between the trimmed V and J ends, which lost 4 bases and 1 base, there was a span of 14 bases. As DNA, the CDR3 is TGCAGCGTTGTGGAGGGGGATCCCAGCAATCAGCCCCAGCATTTT. This translates into CSVVEGDPSNQPQHF.

V gene TRBV19 combines with J gene TRBJ2-5, with 8 bases lining up with TRBD1. The J call may not be correct, given that the DNA end is closer to TRBJ2-7. The CDR3 has 15 amino acids. Germline V gene lookup returns CDR1 LNHDA and CDR2 SQIVND (reference sequence). The chain's CDR3 is CASSSSDRESGEQYF. DNA for the CDR3: TGTGCCAGTAGTTCTTCGGACAGGGAATCCGGCGAGCAGTACTTC.

The chain joins TRBV5-5 to TRBJ2-7, with D unresolved. CDR3 size: 15 residues. CDR1 is SGHKS and CDR2 is YYEKEE in the germline V gene (reference sequence). The ends were cut back, 2 bases at V and 2 bases at J, with 14 bases in the middle. In nucleotides, the CDR3 is TGTGCCAGCAGCTTAAAGAGGTCCGCTACCTACGAGCAGTACTTC. Translating gives CASSLKRSATYEQYF. The entire variable domain, with the rest obtained from reference TRBV5-5 and TRBJ2-7, is as follows: DAGVTQSPTHLIKTRGQQVTLRCSPISGHKSVSWYQQVLGQGPQFIFQYYEKEERGRGNFPDRFSARQFPNYSSELNVNALLLGDSALYLCASSLKRSATYEQYFGPGTRLTVT.

In this sample, this clonotype turned up many times. V is TRBV27 and J is TRBJ2-7; the match to TRBD2 covers 10 bases. The CDR3 totals 14 residues. The germline gives CDR1 MNHEY, CDR2 SMNVEV (reference sequence). After removal of 6 bases from V and 0 bases from J, the junction contained 2 bases not matched to a gene. The CDR3 DNA reads as TGTGCCAGCAGAGGACTAGCGGACTCCTACGAGCAGTACTTC. Its protein product is CASRGLADSYEQYF.

The chain uses TRBV7-9 and TRBJ2-2, with D uncertain. The V end was cut by 0 bases, the J end by 1 base, with 15 bases between. The CDR3 sequence is 18 residues long. CDR1 is SEHNR, CDR2 FQNEAQ, per germline (reference sequence). The CDR3 sequence is CASSLAQKGPRNTGELFF. As DNA, the CDR3 is TGTGCCAGCAGCTTAGCGCAAAAGGGCCCGCGGAACACCGGGGAGCTGTTTTTT.

The V call is TRBV6-5, the J call TRBJ2-3; D gene unclear. CDR1 MNHEY and CDR2 SVGAGI come from the germline V gene. The length of the CDR3 is 16 residues. V gave up 0 bases and J gave up 6 bases, with 16 bases separating them. The chain's CDR3 is CASSYSRYQKGDTQYF. DNA for the CDR3: TGTGCCAGCAGTTACTCAAGATATCAAAAAGGGGATACGCAGTATTTT.

The chain recombines TRBV20-1 with TRBJ2-3, with TRBD1 identical over 8 bases. The V segment lost 5 bases and the J segment 6 bases; nucleotides outside the gene matches: 7. The CDR3 covers 13 residues. Germline V lookup: CDR1 DFQATT, CDR2 SNEGSKA (reference sequence). Here the CDR3 reads CSAQGQGGDTQYF. CDR3 DNA sequence: TGCAGTGCTCAAGGACAGGGTGGGGATACGCAGTATTTT.

Note on this clonotype: Since a much larger clone is just one base distant, this may be a read error. This sequence joins TRBV7-2 and TRBJ2-3; D not certain. The CDR3 has 15 residues. Germline V lookup: CDR1 SGHTA, CDR2 FQGNSA. V gave up 5 bases and J gave up 7 bases, with 19 bases separating them. CDR3 sequence: CASSVSVGFRNTQYF. The CDR3 DNA reads TGTGCCAGCAGCGTGAGTGTGGGGTTCCGGAATACGCAGTATTTT.

This clonotype has just a few counts. This chain connects TRBV12-3 or TRBV12-4 to TRBJ2-7; TRBD2 matches at 9 bases. There are 17 residues in the CDR3. V lost 3 bases and J lost 1; bases outside the gene matches: 10. The CDR3 nucleotides are TGTGCCAGCAGTTTGTTTCTAAGTAGCGGGGGTTCCTACGAGCAGTACTTC. This translates into CASSLFLSSGGSYEQYF.

This rearrangement joins TRBV6-2 or TRBV6-3 to TRBJ2-5, with unresolved D. Germline assignment: CDR1 MNHEY and CDR2 SVGEGT. V was pared by 0 bases and J by 11 bases, with 13 bases between. The CDR3 consists of 13 residues. In nucleotides, the CDR3 is TGTGCCAGCAGTTACTCGATAGCCCTTGAGCAGTACTTC. This sequence encodes CASSYSIALEQYF.

Only a few counts were recorded for this clonotype. This chain joins TRBV7-9 and TRBJ2-6; 8 positions agree with TRBD1. The CDR3 runs 14 residues. Trimming cost V 9 bases and J 4 bases; bases outside gene matches: 5. From germline, CDR1 is SEHNR and CDR2 FQNEAQ (reference sequence). In nucleotides, the CDR3 is TGTGCCAGTCAGGGGGCGCCCGGGGCCAACGTCCTGACTTTC. This gives the protein CASQGAPGANVLTF.

The chain recombines TRBV7-2 with TRBJ2-5, with 7 bases that match TRBD2. The CDR3 covers 16 residues. J gave up 2 bases and V 5 bases, and 11 bases lay outside the gene matches. Germline V lookup: CDR1 SGHTA, CDR2 FQGNSA. The CDR3 bases are TGTGCCAGCAGCGGGGGACGACTAGCTCGACAAGAGACCCAGTACTTC. Its translation is CASSGGRLARQETQYF.

In this sample, this clonotype turned up a few times. The chain employs TRBV3-1 and TRBJ2-7; 8 bases are a match to TRBD1. The germline gives CDR1 LGHDT, CDR2 YNNKEL (reference sequence). The CDR3 length is 16 residues. V was clipped by 3 bases and J by 0 bases; unmatched bases: 7. Here the CDR3 reads CASSQERTGSSYEQYF. CDR3 nucleotide sequence: TGTGCCAGCAGCCAGGAACGGACAGGGAGCTCCTACGAGCAGTACTTC.

This chain joins TRBV20-1 and TRBJ1-5, with D possibly being TRBD1 (5 bases). The CDR3 extends over 14 amino acids. CDR1 is DFQATT, CDR2 SNEGSKA, per germline (reference sequence). V lost 3 bases to trimming and J lost 2 bases, with 11 bases between them. The CDR3 coding sequence is TGCAGTGCTAGTCTGGGGGGTGGCAATCAGCCCCAGCATTTT. It encodes CSASLGGGNQPQHF.

This clonotype was detected a few times. V gene TRBV15 combines with J gene TRBJ2-1, with 10 bases lining up with TRBD2. This CDR3 has 15 amino acids. Looked up from germline, CDR1 is LNHNV and CDR2 is YYDKDF (reference sequence). J gave up 8 bases and V 3 bases, and 7 bases lay outside the gene matches. CDR3 coding DNA: TGTGCCACCAGCAGTCTAGCGGGAGTCCGGTATGAGCAGTTCTTC. This encodes CATSSLAGVRYEQFF.

This clonotype showed up just once. V and J are TRBV6-6 and TRBJ1-6; D gene uncertain. The CDR3 runs 14 residues. The V end was cut by 7 bases, the J end by 3 bases, with 10 bases between. Germline V gene sequence: CDR1 MNHNY, CDR2 SVGAGI (reference sequence). CDR3 nucleotide sequence: TGTGCCAGCATGCCAGGACTCTATAATTCACCCCTCCACTTT. Amino acid sequence: CASMPGLYNSPLHF.

This clonotype was seen a handful of times. This chain uses TRBV6-5 with TRBJ2-1, with TRBD2 as a possible D gene (6 bases). The V end lost 6 bases, the J end lost 6 bases, and 15 bases lay between the germline ends. The CDR3 runs 14 residues. From germline, CDR1 is MNHEY and CDR2 SVGAGI. Written as DNA, the CDR3 is TGTGCCAGCAGGGCGGGACTCGCCACCAATGAGCAGTTCTTC. This codes for CASRAGLATNEQFF.

In its sample, this clonotype was seen a few times. The rearrangement joins TRBV28 to TRBJ2-7; 9 bases agree with TRBD1. The CDR3 sequence is 13 residues long. Germline loops: CDR1 MDHEN, CDR2 SYDVKM. V lost 8 bases and J lost 3; bases outside the gene matches: 5. As DNA, the CDR3 is TGTGCCAGCCGAGCGACAGGGGGCTACGAGCAGTACTTC. Its translation: CASRATGGYEQYF.

V gene TRBV6-1 combines with J gene TRBJ2-5, with D tentatively TRBD2 (6 bases). The DNA end favors TRBJ2-1, so the J call may be wrong. The germline CDR1 and CDR2 sequences are MNHNS and SASEGT. The CDR3 loop spans 17 amino acids. The CDR3 loop reads CASSGRAGGHPQETQFF. CDR3 bases: TGTGCCAGCAGCGGACGGGCTGGAGGGCACCCACAAGAGACCCAGTTCTTC.

There are a few counts of this clonotype. The V and J genes are TRBV6-1 and TRBJ2-1; tentatively, D is TRBD2 (6 bases). V shed 3 bases and J shed 4 bases, with 13 bases lying between them. Looked up from germline, CDR1 is MNHNS and CDR2 is SASEGT. This CDR3 comprises 15 residues. The CDR3 sequence is CASSEAGTEYNEQFF. The CDR3 bases are TGTGCCAGCAGTGAGGCTGGGACTGAATACAATGAGCAGTTCTTC.

This sequence joins TRBV14 and TRBJ1-2, with no clear D. The CDR3 length is 14 residues. Germline CDR1 SGHDN, CDR2 FVKESK. Between the trimmed V and J ends, which lost 1 base and 4 bases, there was a span of 10 bases. CDR3 sequence (DNA): TGTGCCAGCAGCCAAGTATTCGGACCCTATGGCTACACCTTC. It is translated as CASSQVFGPYGYTF.